This T cell receptor beta chain was recovered during a study of brain T cells in children with intractable seizures. Findings and caveats of the study: Absence of clones before surgery may stem from lower sequencing depth. Only CDR3 sequence similarity suggested viral specificity, without known HCMV serostatus.

This clone was seen only once. Its antigen is not identified. Surgery cases with the highest brain T cell transcript signatures were chosen for sequencing. Patients received at least one anti-epileptic drug before surgery. Sequenced by immunoSEQ multiplex PCR; TCRdb stores in-frame clones only, minus some. The sample lists about 110,000 clones, 94% seen once, with under 4.5% in the top ten. V lost 2 bases and J lost 6; bases outside the gene matches: 12. Looked up from germline, CDR1 is KGHSH and CDR2 is LQKENI. The CDR3 spans 17 residues. The sequencing used peripheral blood, collected at surgery. This TCR was sampled from a boy under two years old with hemimegalencephaly and intractable seizures. The chain employs TRBV18 and TRBJ2-7, with TRBD2 matching 11 bases. CDR3: CASSPIAGGPSGREQYF. DNA of the CDR3: TGTGCCAGCTCACCAATAGCGGGAGGGCCCTCGGGTCGCGAGCAGTACTTC.